This TCR beta chain was retrieved from a study of radiotherapy plus CTLA-4 blockade in lung cancer. Repertoires were generated with immunoSEQ multiplex PCR, while TCRdb's copy carries only in-frame clones and drops some. The table records some 98,000 clones, 82% of them present only once. The CDR3 loop spans 15 amino acids. V gave up 6 bases and J gave up 4 bases, with 19 bases separating them. Germline V lookup: CDR1 SGHNT, CDR2 YYREEE (reference sequence). This material consisted of peripheral blood, taken from a patient treated with radiotherapy plus ipilimumab. The origin of this receptor is a human donor with non-small cell lung cancer who had a partial response to radiotherapy plus ipilimumab. J is TRBJ1-1 and V is TRBV5-4; a weak D match, TRBD1 (6 bases). CDR3 nucleotides: TGTGCCAGCAATTCGAAACAGGGTCAGCCCACTGAAGCTTTCTTT. This encodes CASNSKQGQPTEAFF. The full variable domain, rest sourced from reference TRBV5-4 and TRBJ1-1, is ETGVTQSPTHLIKTRGQQVTLRCSSQSGHNTVSWYQQALGQGPQFIFQYYREEENGRGNFPPRFSGLQFPNYSSELNVNALELDDSALYLCASNSKQGQPTEAFFGQGTRLTVV.